This T cell receptor beta chain was retrieved from a study of post-analysis software for immune sequencing data (dated by TCRdb to 2015 to 2017). Broadly, across the study: Recorded disease courses included relapsing-remitting, secondary progressive and progressive-relapsing multiple sclerosis, with some patients lacking subtype annotation. A subset of samples was prepared in parallel using single-end sample barcoding, then pooled and co-amplified after Illumina adapter ligation. The patient repertoires were set against about 12 previously published healthy control repertoires from donors whose ages ranged from roughly 6 to 25 years.

CDR1 and CDR2 were assigned from the germline V gene as SQVTM and ANQGSEA. Cut back by 7 bases and 11 bases, the V and J ends lie 17 bases apart. From cysteine to phenylalanine, the CDR3 is 12 amino acids long. Only the CDR3 portion is preserved as DNA: 36 bases, with reading frame beginning at the first base. The library was prepared using PCR. TCRdb shows the sequencer as Illumina HiSeq 2500. To reduce PCR and sequencing biases, unique molecular identifiers were built into the TCR beta cDNA libraries. Per 1 to 10 million input T cells, some 500,000 cDNA molecules were obtained, such that each molecule approximated one T cell. Patient libraries were prepared and sequenced with the same protocol used for the earlier healthy control dataset. Within a given batch, samples were prepared together, multiplexed and sequenced on the same HiSeq lane. Under the source paper's analysis protocol: MIGEC handled the raw barcoded reads, throwing out single-read molecular identifier groups before consensus assembly and CDR3 extraction. Clonotype tables were post-analysed with VDJtools, and diversity was normalized by down-sampling all datasets to the smallest sample size. To correct batch-related cross-sample contamination, repertoire overlap clustering matched CDR3 amino acid sequences but not nucleotide sequences. TCRdb trimmed the raw reads at Q25, called clones with MiXCR and kept productive beta chains. All rows with the same CDR3 protein become a single entry with the most common DNA and genes. The V and J calls here are based on TCRdb, not the publication. The sample profile shows 350,000 to 500,000 distinct CDR3 sequences; roughly 40% of them were found once. 6% to 9% of the sample is held by the ten biggest clonotypes.

As to this clonotype: No cognate antigen has been identified for it. Base qualities are not at hand, and no much larger clone is one base apart.

TCR beta repertoires were profiled from peripheral blood of more than ten young patients with multiple sclerosis to demonstrate the VDJtools post-analysis software. Multiple sclerosis patients were children and adolescents aged about 6 to 16 years. The study at large found these results: The multiple sclerosis patient group was slightly younger than the control group. Strong co-clustering of samples prepared in the same batch was shown by direct clustering with F measure, prompting a batch-effect correction. Significantly higher frequencies in patients than in controls were found for five or six TRBV segments, including TRBV5-6, TRBV5-1 and TRBV20-1. Compared with controls, multiple sclerosis patients had significantly lower normalized Chao1 diversity, a finding suggesting substantial peripheral T-cell clonal expansion.

The clonotype was recovered from a girl under 10 years old with multiple sclerosis. The sample taken for sequencing was blood. This receptor chain uses TRBV29-1 and TRBJ1-4; the D gene identity is not certain. The nucleotide sequence reads as follows: TGCAGCGCCGCCGGATCCCCGGGGAAACTGTTTTTT. It translates as CSAAGSPGKLFF.